The 18 T cell receptor beta chains listed next were all sequenced from one sample in a study of cytomegalovirus exposure and HLA in healthy donors. The study ran its PCR with 60 Vbeta and 13 Jbeta primers. Assay used: immunoSEQ multiplex PCR; TCRdb lists only in-frame clones, some missing. The profile shows tens of thousands of clones, under 85% of them singletons. The sequenced sample consisted of PBMCs. These TCRs come from a man younger than 45 in good health and CMV-seronegative.

The chain is built from TRBV5-4 and TRBJ1-1, with 8 bases lining up with TRBD1. CDR3 length: 17 residues. V trimming: 0 bases; J trimming: 0 bases; junction bases outside the gene matches: 7. The V gene's germline CDR1 is SGHNT and CDR2 YYREEE (reference sequence). The CDR3 reads CASSLAFRQGLNTEAFF. CDR3 bases: TGTGCCAGCAGCTTGGCATTCCGACAGGGGTTGAACACTGAAGCTTTCTTT.

Regarding this clone: Germline is not matched at one junction end, which may reflect a read error. The chain employs TRBV12-5 and TRBJ2-5; the match to TRBD2 covers 12 bases. The CDR3 is made up of 15 amino acids. Looked up from germline, CDR1 is LGHNT and CDR2 is FRNRAP. In nucleotides, the CDR3 is TGTGCTAGTGCTTTGACTAGCGGGGGTCCGGAGACCCAGTACTTC. This gives the protein CASALTSGGPETQYF.

This clone was observed a few times. The chain carries TRBV7-2 and TRBJ1-1, with D perhaps TRBD1 (5 bases). This CDR3 spans 16 amino acids. Trimming shortened V by 1 base and J by 1 base, and 13 bases separated the two germline ends. Germline V gives CDR1 SGHTA, CDR2 FQGNSA. CDR3 loop: CASSLVAGTRNTEAFF. In nucleotides, the CDR3 is TGTGCCAGCAGCTTAGTGGCCGGGACTCGGAACACTGAAGCTTTCTTT.

This sequence joins TRBV7-9 and TRBJ1-6; D perhaps matches TRBD1 (6 bases). Trimming removed 4 bases at V and 4 bases at J, with 20 bases between. Germline-derived CDR1 and CDR2 are SEHNR and FQNEAQ (reference sequence). The CDR3 has 18 residues. CDR3 coding DNA: TGTGCCAGCAGCTCCGTTCTGGACAGCTATCATTATAATTCACCCCTCCACTTT. This codes for CASSSVLDSYHYNSPLHF.

This sequence joins TRBV6-6 and TRBJ1-4, with TRBD1 identical over 10 bases. Germline V CDR1 and CDR2: MNHNY, SVGAGI (reference sequence). J gave up 0 bases and V 10 bases, and 5 bases lay outside the gene matches. This CDR3 comprises 15 residues. CDR3 coding DNA: TGTGCCACCCGGGACAGGGGATCAACTAATGAAAAACTGTTTTTT. This translates into CATRDRGSTNEKLFF.

A single count supports this clone. The CDR3 loop is CAISESGQTNYGYTF. Here the CDR3 DNA reads TGTGCCATCAGTGAGTCGGGACAGACGAACTATGGCTACACCTTC. The J gene is TRBJ1-2, the V gene TRBV10-3, with TRBD1 matching 7 bases. This CDR3 comprises 15 residues. Germline-derived CDR1 and CDR2 are ENHRY and SYGVKD. The trim removed 0 bases at V and 2 bases at J, leaving 3 bases unmatched.

The chain recombines TRBV2 with TRBJ1-2; tentatively, D is TRBD1 (5 bases). The CDR3 is made up of 13 amino acids. The germline V and J ends were trimmed by 3 bases and 4 bases, with 9 bases remaining between them. Germline CDR1 and CDR2: SNHLY and FYNNEI. This CDR3 reads CASSDREGYGYTF. For the CDR3, the DNA is TGTGCCAGCAGTGACAGGGAAGGCTATGGCTACACCTTC.

The rearrangement joins TRBV28 to TRBJ1-1; D possibly corresponds to TRBD1 (5 bases). Between the trimmed V and J ends, which lost 4 bases and 0 bases, there was a span of 9 bases. This CDR3 contains 14 residues. Germline CDR1 is MDHEN and CDR2 is SYDVKM. CDR3 region: CASSSSRVNTEAFF. CDR3 coding DNA: TGTGCCAGCAGTTCTTCCAGGGTGAACACTGAAGCTTTCTTT. Full variable domain (remainder filled in from reference TRBV28 and TRBJ1-1): DVKVTQSSRYLVKRTGEKVFLECVQDMDHENMFWYRQDPGLGLRLIYFSYDVKMKEKGDIPEGYSVSREKKERFSLILESASTNQTSMYLCASSSSRVNTEAFFGQGTRLTVV.

The chain recombines TRBV19 with TRBJ1-5, with D unclear. The V gene's germline CDR1 is LNHDA and CDR2 SQIVND (reference sequence). CDR3 length: 13 amino acids. With 5 bases removed from V and 1 base from J, the gap between germline ends came to 6 bases. The CDR3 DNA reads TGTGCCAGTAGTTCTAAGAGCAATCAGCCCCAGCATTTT. The encoded protein is CASSSKSNQPQHF.

The chain joins TRBV6-5 to TRBJ1-5; D unclear. The CDR3 totals 10 residues. Trimming cost V 8 bases and J 11 bases, with 10 bases left between them. Looked up from germline, CDR1 is MNHEY and CDR2 is SVGAGI. CDR3: CASGRPAQHF. CDR3 nucleotide sequence: TGTGCCAGCGGGAGGCCAGCCCAGCATTTT.

This clone occurred a few times. This chain joins TRBV4-2 and TRBJ2-5; D possibly corresponds to TRBD1 (6 bases). This CDR3 contains 13 residues. Germline V gene data show CDR1 as LGHNA and CDR2 as YNFKEQ. Trimming pared 4 bases from V and 5 bases from J, leaving 11 bases between. CDR3 amino acids: CASSRQVGETQYF. In DNA form, the CDR3 reads TGTGCCAGCAGCCGACAGGTTGGGGAGACCCAGTACTTC.

This chain connects TRBV5-1 to TRBJ2-3; possible D gene TRBD2, 5 bases. The ends were cut back, 3 bases at V and 0 bases at J, with 14 bases in the middle. This CDR3 comprises 16 residues. CDR1 and CDR2 (germline): SGHRS, YFSETQ. The CDR3 DNA reads TGCGCCAGCAGCTCCGGACTGGTCGGAAGCACAGATACGCAGTATTTT. Protein: CASSSGLVGSTDTQYF.

This rearrangement joins TRBV18 to TRBJ2-6; D ambiguous. CDR1 and CDR2 (germline): KGHSH, LQKENI. V lost 6 bases and J 0 bases, leaving 9 bases between the germline ends. The CDR3 sequence is 15 residues long. The CDR3 bases are TGTGCCAGCTCTTCACAGTTCTCTGGGGCCAACGTCCTGACTTTC. It is translated as CASSSQFSGANVLTF.

The V gene is TRBV28, the J gene TRBJ2-5; D might be TRBD1 (5 bases). Trimming removed 8 bases from V and 4 bases from J, with 14 bases in between. Germline CDR1 and CDR2: MDHEN and SYDVKM. The CDR3 sequence is 13 residues long. The CDR3 DNA reads TGTGCCAGCGGCCCCAGGGTGGGAGAGACCCAGTACTTC. Amino acid sequence: CASGPRVGETQYF. Based on the CDR3 plus reference TRBV28 and TRBJ2-5, the full variable domain is DVKVTQSSRYLVKRTGEKVFLECVQDMDHENMFWYRQDPGLGLRLIYFSYDVKMKEKGDIPEGYSVSREKKERFSLILESASTNQTSMYLCASGPRVGETQYFGPGTRLLVL.

This chain connects TRBV10-2 to TRBJ2-3; unclear D gene. The ends were cut back, 6 bases at V and 2 bases at J, with 6 bases in the middle. The CDR3 length is 12 residues. The germline V gene has CDR1 WSHSY and CDR2 SAAADI. The CDR3 nucleotides read TGCGCCAGCAGCCTCTACACAGATACGCAGTATTTT. This sequence encodes CASSLYTDTQYF.

The chain is built from TRBV6-5 and TRBJ1-2, with D possibly matching TRBD1 (6 bases). This CDR3 is built from 15 residues. V was pared by 2 bases and J by 0 bases, with 10 bases between. From germline, CDR1 is MNHEY and CDR2 SVGAGI. The CDR3 nucleotides are TGTGCCAGCAGTTACATTACAGGGACTAACTATGGCTACACCTTC. It is translated as CASSYITGTNYGYTF.

The V gene is TRBV7-6, the J gene TRBJ2-5, with 7 bases that match TRBD1. This CDR3 has 15 amino acids. Germline-derived CDR1 and CDR2 are SGHVS and FNYEAQ. Germline trimming cut 2 bases from V and 1 base from J; bases unmatched to any gene: 4. In DNA form, the CDR3 reads TGTGCCAGCAGCTTAAACCCAGGGGGCCAAGAGACCCAGTACTTC. It specifies CASSLNPGGQETQYF.

The V call is TRBV7-9, the J call TRBJ1-1; TRBD1 matches 7 bases. The V and J ends lost 1 base and 0 bases, in that order; junction bases with no gene match: 2. Germline-derived CDR1 and CDR2 are SEHNR and FQNEAQ (reference sequence). The CDR3 consists of 15 residues. In nucleotides, the CDR3 is TGTGCCAGCAGCTTAGAGACAGGGATGAACACTGAAGCTTTCTTT. The encoded protein is CASSLETGMNTEAFF. Together with reference TRBV7-9 and TRBJ1-1, the CDR3 gives the full variable domain: DTGVSQNPRHKITKRGQNVTFRCDPISEHNRLYWYRQTLGQGPEFLTYFQNEAQLEKSRLLSDRFSAERPKGSFSTLEIQRTEQGDSAMYLCASSLETGMNTEAFFGQGTRLTVV.